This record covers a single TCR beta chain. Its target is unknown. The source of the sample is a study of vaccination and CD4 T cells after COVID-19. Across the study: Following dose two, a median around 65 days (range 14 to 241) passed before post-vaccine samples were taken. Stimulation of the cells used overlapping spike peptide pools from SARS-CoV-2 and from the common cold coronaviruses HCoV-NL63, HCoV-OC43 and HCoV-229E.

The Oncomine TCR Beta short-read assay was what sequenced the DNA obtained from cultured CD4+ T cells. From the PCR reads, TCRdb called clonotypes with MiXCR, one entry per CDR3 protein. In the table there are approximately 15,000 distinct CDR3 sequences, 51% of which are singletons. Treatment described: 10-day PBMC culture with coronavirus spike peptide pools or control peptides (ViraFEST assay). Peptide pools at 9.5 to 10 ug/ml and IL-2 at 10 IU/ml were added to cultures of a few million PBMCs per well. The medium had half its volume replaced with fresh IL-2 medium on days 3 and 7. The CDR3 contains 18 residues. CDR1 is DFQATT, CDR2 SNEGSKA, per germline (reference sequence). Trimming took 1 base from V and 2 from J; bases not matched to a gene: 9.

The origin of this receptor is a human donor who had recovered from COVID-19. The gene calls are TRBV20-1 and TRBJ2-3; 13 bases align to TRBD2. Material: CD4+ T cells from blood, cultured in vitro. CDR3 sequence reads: CSARGGLAGDLFTDTQYF. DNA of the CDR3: TGCAGTGCTAGAGGAGGACTAGCGGGGGACCTATTCACAGATACGCAGTATTTT.